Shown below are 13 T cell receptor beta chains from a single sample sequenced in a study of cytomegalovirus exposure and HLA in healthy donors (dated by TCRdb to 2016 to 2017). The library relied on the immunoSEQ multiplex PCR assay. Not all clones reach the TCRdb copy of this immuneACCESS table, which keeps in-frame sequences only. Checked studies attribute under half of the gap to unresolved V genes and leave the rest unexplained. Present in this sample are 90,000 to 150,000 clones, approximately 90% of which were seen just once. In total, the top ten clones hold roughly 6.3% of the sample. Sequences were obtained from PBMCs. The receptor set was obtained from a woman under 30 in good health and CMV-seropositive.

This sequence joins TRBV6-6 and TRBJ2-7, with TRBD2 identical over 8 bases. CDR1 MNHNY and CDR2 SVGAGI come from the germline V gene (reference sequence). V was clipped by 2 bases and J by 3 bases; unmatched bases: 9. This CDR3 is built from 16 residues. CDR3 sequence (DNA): TGTGCCAGCAGTTACCGGGCCGGGGGGGCGCTCTACGAGCAGTACTTC. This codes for CASSYRAGGALYEQYF.

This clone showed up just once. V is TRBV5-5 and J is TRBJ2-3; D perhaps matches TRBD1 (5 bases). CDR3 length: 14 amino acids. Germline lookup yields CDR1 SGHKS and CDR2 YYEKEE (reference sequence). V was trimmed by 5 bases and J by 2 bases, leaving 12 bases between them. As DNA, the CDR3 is TGTGCCAGCAGTTCCGGACAAAACACAGATACGCAGTATTTT. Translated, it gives CASSSGQNTDTQYF. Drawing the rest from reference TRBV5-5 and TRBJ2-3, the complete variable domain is DAGVTQSPTHLIKTRGQQVTLRCSPISGHKSVSWYQQVLGQGPQFIFQYYEKEERGRGNFPDRFSARQFPNYSSELNVNALLLGDSALYLCASSSGQNTDTQYFGPGTRLTVL.

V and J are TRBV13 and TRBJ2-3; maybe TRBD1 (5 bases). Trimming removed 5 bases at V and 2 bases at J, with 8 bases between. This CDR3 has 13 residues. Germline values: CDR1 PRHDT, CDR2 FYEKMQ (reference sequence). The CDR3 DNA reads TGTGCCAGCAGCCCCAGGGACACAGATACGCAGTATTTT. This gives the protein CASSPRDTDTQYF.

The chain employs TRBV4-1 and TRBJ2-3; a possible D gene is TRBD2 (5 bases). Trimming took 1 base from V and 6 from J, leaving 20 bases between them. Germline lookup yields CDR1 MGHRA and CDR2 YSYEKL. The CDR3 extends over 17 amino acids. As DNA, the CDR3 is TGCGCCAGCAGCCAAGGCAGATGGGCAGGAGGCAAGGATACGCAGTATTTT. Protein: CASSQGRWAGGKDTQYF.

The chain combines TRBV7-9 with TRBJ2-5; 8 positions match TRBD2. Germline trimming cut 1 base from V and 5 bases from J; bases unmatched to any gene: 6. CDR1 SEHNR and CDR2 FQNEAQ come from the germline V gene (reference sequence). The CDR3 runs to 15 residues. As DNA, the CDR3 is TGTGCCAGCAGCTTAGTAACTAGCGGTAGGGAGACCCAGTACTTC. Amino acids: CASSLVTSGRETQYF. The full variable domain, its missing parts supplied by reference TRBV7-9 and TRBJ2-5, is DTGVSQNPRHKITKRGQNVTFRCDPISEHNRLYWYRQTLGQGPEFLTYFQNEAQLEKSRLLSDRFSAERPKGSFSTLEIQRTEQGDSAMYLCASSLVTSGRETQYFGPGTRLLVL.

CDR3 in DNA: TGTGCCAGTAGTCTCGGGACAGCCTACAATGAGCAGTTCTTC. It translates to CASSLGTAYNEQFF. The gene calls are TRBV19 and TRBJ2-1; TRBD1 matches 7 bases. V lost 5 bases to trimming and J lost 2 bases; unmatched junction nucleotides: 3. The CDR3 consists of 14 residues. Germline V gene sequence: CDR1 LNHDA, CDR2 SQIVND (reference sequence).

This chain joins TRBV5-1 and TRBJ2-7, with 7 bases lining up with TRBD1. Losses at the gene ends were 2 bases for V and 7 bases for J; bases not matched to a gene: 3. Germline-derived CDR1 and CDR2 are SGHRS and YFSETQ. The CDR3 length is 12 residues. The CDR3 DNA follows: TGCGCCAGCAGCTTAACAGGGGTTGAGCAGTACTTC. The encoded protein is CASSLTGVEQYF.

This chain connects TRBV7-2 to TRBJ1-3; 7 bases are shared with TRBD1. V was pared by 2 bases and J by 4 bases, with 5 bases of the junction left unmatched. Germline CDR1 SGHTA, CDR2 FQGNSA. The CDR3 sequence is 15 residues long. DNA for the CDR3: TGTGCCAGCAGCTTATCGGGGACAGCCGGAAACACCATATATTTT. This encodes CASSLSGTAGNTIYF.

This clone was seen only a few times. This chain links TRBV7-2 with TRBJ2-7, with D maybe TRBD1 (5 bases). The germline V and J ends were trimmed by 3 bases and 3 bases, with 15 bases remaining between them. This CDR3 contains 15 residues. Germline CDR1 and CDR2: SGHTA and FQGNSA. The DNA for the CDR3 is TGTGCCAGCAGCTTTTCCGCAGGGCCCAACTACGAGCAGTACTTC. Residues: CASSFSAGPNYEQYF.

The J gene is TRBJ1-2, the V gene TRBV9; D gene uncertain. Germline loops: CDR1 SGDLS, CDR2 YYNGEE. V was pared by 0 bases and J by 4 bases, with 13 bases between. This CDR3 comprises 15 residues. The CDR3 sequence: CASSVGSMAAYGYTF. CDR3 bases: TGTGCCAGCAGCGTAGGGTCAATGGCGGCCTATGGCTACACCTTC.

The CDR3 DNA reads as TGTGCCAGCAGCCCTGTTCAGGGGAGCTATGGCTACACCTTC. The encoded protein is CASSPVQGSYGYTF. This chain connects TRBV5-4 to TRBJ1-2; a weak D match, TRBD1 (6 bases). CDR1 is SGHNT, CDR2 YYREEE, per germline (reference sequence). Trimming pared 4 bases from V and 4 bases from J, leaving 14 bases between. The CDR3 spans 14 residues. Variable domain in full (rest from reference TRBV5-4 and TRBJ1-2): ETGVTQSPTHLIKTRGQQVTLRCSSQSGHNTVSWYQQALGQGPQFIFQYYREEENGRGNFPPRFSGLQFPNYSSELNVNALELDDSALYLCASSPVQGSYGYTFGSGTRLTVV.

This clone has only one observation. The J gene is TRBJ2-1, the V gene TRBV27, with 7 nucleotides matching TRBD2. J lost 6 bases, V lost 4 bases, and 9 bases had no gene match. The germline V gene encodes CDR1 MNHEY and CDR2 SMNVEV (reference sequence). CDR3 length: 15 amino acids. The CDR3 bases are TGTGCCAGCAGTTCTCGGGAGGTTGGTGGCAATGAGCAGTTCTTC. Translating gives CASSSREVGGNEQFF.

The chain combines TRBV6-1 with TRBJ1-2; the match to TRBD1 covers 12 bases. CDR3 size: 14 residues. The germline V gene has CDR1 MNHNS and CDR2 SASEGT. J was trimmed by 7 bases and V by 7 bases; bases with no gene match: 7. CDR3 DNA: TGTGCCAGCATCCGGGACAGGGGGCAAGGTGGCTACACCTTC. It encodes CASIRDRGQGGYTF.